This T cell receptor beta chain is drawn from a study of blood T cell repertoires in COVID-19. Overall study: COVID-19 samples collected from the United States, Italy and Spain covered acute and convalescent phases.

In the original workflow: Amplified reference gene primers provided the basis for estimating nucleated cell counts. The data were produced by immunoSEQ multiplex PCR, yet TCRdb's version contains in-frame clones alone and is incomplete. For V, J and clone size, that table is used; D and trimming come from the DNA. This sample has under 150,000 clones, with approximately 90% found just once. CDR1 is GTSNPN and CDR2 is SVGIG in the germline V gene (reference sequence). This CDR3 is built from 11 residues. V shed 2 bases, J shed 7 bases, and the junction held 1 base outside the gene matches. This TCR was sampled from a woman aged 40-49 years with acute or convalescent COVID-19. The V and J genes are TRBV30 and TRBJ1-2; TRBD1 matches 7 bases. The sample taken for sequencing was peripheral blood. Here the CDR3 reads CAWSTGVGYTF. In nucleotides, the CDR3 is TGTGCCTGGAGTACAGGGGTTGGCTACACCTTC.